This TCR beta chain was observed in a study of blood T cell repertoires in COVID-19. The V end was cut by 5 bases, the J end by 5 bases, with 19 bases between. The CDR3 extends over 16 amino acids. Germline CDR1 LNHDA, CDR2 SQIVND (reference sequence). This table comes from immunoSEQ multiplex PCR, and its TCRdb copy is limited to in-frame clones, with some not included. The data hold approximately 450,000 clones, with 87% observed a single time. The source is a woman aged 18-29 years with acute COVID-19. The J gene is TRBJ2-1, the V gene TRBV19; D is possibly TRBD1 (5 bases). Sequenced input: PBMCs or T cells enriched from blood (not recorded which). This chain's CDR3 is CASSAETDTGNNEQFF. CDR3 nucleotides: TGTGCCAGTAGTGCTGAGACAGACACGGGTAACAATGAGCAGTTCTTC.